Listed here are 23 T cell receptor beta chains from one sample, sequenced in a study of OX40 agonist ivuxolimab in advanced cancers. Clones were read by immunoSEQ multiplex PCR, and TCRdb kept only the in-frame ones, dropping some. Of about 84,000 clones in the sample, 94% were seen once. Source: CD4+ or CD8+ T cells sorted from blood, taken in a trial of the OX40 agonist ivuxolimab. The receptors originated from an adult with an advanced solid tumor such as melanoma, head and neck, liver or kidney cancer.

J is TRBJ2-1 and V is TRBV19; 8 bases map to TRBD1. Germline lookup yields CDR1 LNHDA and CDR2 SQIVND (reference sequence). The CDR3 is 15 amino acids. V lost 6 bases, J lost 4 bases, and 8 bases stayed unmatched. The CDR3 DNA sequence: TGTGCCAGTAGCTGGGGGACAGGTTCGTACAATGAGCAGTTCTTC. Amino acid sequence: CASSWGTGSYNEQFF. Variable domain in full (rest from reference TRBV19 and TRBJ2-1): DGGITQSPKYLFRKEGQNVTLSCEQNLNHDAMYWYRQDPGQGLRLIYYSQIVNDFQKGDIAEGYSVSREKKESFPLTVTSAQKNPTAFYLCASSWGTGSYNEQFFGPGTRLTVL.

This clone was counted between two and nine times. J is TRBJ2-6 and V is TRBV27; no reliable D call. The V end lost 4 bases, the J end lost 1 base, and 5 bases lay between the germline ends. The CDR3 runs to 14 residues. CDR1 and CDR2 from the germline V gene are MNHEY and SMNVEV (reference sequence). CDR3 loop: CASSSVSGANVLTF. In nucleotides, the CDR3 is TGTGCCAGCAGTTCTGTTTCTGGGGCCAACGTCCTGACTTTC.

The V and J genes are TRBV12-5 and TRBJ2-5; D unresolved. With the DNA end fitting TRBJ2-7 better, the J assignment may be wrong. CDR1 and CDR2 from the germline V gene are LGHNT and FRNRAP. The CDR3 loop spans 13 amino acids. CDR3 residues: CASGLVFGYEQYF. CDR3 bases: TGTGCTAGTGGTTTGGTATTCGGATACGAGCAGTACTTC.

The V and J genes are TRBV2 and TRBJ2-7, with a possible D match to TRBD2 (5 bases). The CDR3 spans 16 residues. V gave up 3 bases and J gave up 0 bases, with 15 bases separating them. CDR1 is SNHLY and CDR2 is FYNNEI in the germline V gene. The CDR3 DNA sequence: TGTGCCAGCAGTGATCAAGGCGGGTCAAGCTCCTACGAGCAGTACTTC. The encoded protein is CASSDQGGSSSYEQYF.

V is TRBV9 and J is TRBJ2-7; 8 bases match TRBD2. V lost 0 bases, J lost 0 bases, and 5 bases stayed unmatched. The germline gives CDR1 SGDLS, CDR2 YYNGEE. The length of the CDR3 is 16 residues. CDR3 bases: TGTGCCAGCAGCGTAGGCGGGGGGACTAGCTCCTACGAGCAGTACTTC. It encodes CASSVGGGTSSYEQYF.

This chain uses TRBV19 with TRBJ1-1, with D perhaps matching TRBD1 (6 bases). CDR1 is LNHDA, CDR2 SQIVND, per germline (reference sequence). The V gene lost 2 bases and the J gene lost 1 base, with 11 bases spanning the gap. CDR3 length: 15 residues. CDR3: CASSILGGANTEAFF. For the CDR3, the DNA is TGTGCCAGTAGTATACTTGGGGGCGCGAACACTGAAGCTTTCTTT. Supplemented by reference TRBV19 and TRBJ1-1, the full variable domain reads DGGITQSPKYLFRKEGQNVTLSCEQNLNHDAMYWYRQDPGQGLRLIYYSQIVNDFQKGDIAEGYSVSREKKESFPLTVTSAQKNPTAFYLCASSILGGANTEAFFGQGTRLTVV.

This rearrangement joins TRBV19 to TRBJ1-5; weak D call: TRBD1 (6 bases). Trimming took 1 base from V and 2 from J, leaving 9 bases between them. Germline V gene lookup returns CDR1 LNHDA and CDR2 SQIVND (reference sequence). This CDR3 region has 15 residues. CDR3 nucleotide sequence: TGTGCCAGTAGTATAGCAGGGGATCGCAATCAGCCCCAGCATTTT. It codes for CASSIAGDRNQPQHF.

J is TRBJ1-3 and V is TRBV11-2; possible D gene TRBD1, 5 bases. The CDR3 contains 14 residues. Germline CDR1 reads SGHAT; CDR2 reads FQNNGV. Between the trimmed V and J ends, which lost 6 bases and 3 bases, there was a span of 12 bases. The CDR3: CASSDWGFGNTIYF. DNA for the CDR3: TGTGCCAGCAGTGATTGGGGGTTTGGAAACACCATATATTTT.

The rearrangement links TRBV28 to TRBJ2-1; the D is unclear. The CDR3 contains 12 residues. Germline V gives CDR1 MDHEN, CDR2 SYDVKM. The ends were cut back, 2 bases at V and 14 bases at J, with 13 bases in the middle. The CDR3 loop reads CASSLIDSPKFF. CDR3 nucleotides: TGTGCCAGCAGTTTAATTGACTCTCCGAAGTTCTTC.

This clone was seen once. This CDR3 reads CASSQNKGDEQFF. In DNA form, the CDR3 reads TGCGCCAGCAGCCAGAACAAAGGGGATGAGCAGTTCTTC. The genes are TRBV4-1 and TRBJ2-1; D might be TRBD1 (5 bases). CDR3 length equals 13 residues. Trimming stripped 3 bases from V and 8 bases from J, with 11 bases between. Per germline, CDR1 MGHRA and CDR2 YSYEKL.

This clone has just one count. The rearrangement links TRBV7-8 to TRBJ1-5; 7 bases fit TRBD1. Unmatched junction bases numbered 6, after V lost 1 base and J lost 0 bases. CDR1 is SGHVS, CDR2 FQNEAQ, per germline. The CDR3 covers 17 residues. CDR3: CASSLGGTAYSNQPQHF. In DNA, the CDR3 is TGTGCCAGCAGCTTAGGAGGGACAGCATATAGCAATCAGCCCCAGCATTTT.

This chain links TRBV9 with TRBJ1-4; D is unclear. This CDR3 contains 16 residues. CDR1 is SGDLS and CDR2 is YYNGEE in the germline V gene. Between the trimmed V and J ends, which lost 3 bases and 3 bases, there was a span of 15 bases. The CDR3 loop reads CASSATSVEANEKLFF. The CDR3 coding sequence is TGTGCCAGCAGCGCCACGTCTGTCGAAGCTAATGAAAAACTGTTTTTT.

CDR3 amino acids: CSVDSSGRTYNEQFF. CDR3 DNA: TGCAGCGTCGATAGTAGCGGGAGGACCTACAATGAGCAGTTCTTC. The rearrangement uses TRBV29-1 and TRBJ2-1; TRBD2 agrees at 10 bases. This CDR3 is built from 15 residues. Germline assignment: CDR1 SQVTM and CDR2 ANQGSEA. V dropped 6 bases and J dropped 2; count of bases not matched to a gene: 7.

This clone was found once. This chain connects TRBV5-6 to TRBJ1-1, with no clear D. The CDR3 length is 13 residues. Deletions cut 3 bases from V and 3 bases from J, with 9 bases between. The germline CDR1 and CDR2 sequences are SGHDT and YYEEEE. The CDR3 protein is CASSSPWDTEAFF. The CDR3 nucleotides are TGTGCCAGCAGCTCACCTTGGGACACTGAAGCTTTCTTT. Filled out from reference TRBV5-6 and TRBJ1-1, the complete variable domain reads DAGVTQSPTHLIKTRGQQVTLRCSPKSGHDTVSWYQQALGQGPQFIFQYYEEEERQRGNFPDRFSGHQFPNYSSELNVNALLLGDSALYLCASSSPWDTEAFFGQGTRLTVV.

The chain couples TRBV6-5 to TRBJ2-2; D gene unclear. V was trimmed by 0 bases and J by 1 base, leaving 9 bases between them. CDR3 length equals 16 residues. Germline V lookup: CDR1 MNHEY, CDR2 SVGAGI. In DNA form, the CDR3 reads TGTGCCAGCAGTTACTCGAGCCAGAAGAACACCGGGGAGCTGTTTTTT. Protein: CASSYSSQKNTGELFF.

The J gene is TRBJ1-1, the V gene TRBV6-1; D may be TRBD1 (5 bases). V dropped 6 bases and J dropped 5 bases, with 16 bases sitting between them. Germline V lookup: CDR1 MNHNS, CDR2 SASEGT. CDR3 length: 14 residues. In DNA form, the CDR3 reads TGTGCCAGCAGAGGGGTAGGGCGCGAAACTGAAGCTTTCTTT. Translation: CASRGVGRETEAFF.

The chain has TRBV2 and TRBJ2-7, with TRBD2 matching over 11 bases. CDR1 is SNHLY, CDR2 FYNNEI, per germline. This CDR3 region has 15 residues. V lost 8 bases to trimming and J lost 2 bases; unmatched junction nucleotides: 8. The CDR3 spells CASGPTSGAPYEQYF. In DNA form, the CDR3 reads TGTGCCAGCGGTCCGACTAGCGGGGCCCCCTACGAGCAGTACTTC.

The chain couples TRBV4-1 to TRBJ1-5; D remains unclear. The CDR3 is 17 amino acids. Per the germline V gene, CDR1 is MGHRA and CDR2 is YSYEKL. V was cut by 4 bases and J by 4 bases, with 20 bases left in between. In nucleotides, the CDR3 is TGCGCCAGCAGCCTAGGACCCCCAGGCAACACTAATCAGCCCCAGCATTTT. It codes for CASSLGPPGNTNQPQHF.

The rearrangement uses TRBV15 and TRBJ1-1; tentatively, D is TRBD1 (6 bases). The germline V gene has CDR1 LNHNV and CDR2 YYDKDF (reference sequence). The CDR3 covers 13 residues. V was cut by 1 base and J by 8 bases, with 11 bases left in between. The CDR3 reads CATSRAGHGEAFF. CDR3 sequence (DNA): TGTGCCACCAGCAGAGCGGGACACGGGGAAGCTTTCTTT.

The CDR3 loop reads CAWSVRDPSTKDTQYF. Written as DNA, the CDR3 is TGTGCCTGGAGTGTACGGGACCCATCCACGAAAGATACGCAGTATTTT. The chain uses TRBV30 and TRBJ2-3; D possibly uses TRBD1 or TRBD2 (5 bases each). Germline values: CDR1 GTSNPN, CDR2 SVGIG (reference sequence). Trimming removed 0 bases at V and 5 bases at J, with 18 bases between. There are 16 residues in the CDR3. Drawing the rest from reference TRBV30 and TRBJ2-3, the complete variable domain is SQTIHQWPATLVQPVGSPLSLECTVEGTSNPNLYWYRQAAGRGLQLLFYSVGIGQISSEVPQNLSASRPQDRQFILSSKKLLLSDSGFYLCAWSVRDPSTKDTQYFGPGTRLTVL.

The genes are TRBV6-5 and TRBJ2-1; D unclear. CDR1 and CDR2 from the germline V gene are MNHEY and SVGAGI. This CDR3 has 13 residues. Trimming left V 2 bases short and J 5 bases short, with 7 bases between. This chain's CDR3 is CASSYGLNNEQFF. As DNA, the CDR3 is TGTGCCAGCAGTTACGGCCTTAACAATGAGCAGTTCTTC.

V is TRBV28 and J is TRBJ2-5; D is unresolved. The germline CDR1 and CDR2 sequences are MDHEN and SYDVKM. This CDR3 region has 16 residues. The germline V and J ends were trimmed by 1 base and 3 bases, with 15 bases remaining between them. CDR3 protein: CASSLFPEYTKETQYF. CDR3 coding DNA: TGTGCCAGCAGTTTATTTCCCGAATACACAAAAGAGACCCAGTACTTC. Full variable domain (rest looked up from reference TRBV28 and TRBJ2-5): DVKVTQSSRYLVKRTGEKVFLECVQDMDHENMFWYRQDPGLGLRLIYFSYDVKMKEKGDIPEGYSVSREKKERFSLILESASTNQTSMYLCASSLFPEYTKETQYFGPGTRLLVL.

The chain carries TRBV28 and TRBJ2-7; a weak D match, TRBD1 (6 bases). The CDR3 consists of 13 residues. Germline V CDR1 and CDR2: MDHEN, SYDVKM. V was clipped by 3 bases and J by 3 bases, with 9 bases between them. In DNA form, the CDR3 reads TGTGCCAGCAGTTTTCAGGGGAGCTACGAGCAGTACTTC. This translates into CASSFQGSYEQYF.